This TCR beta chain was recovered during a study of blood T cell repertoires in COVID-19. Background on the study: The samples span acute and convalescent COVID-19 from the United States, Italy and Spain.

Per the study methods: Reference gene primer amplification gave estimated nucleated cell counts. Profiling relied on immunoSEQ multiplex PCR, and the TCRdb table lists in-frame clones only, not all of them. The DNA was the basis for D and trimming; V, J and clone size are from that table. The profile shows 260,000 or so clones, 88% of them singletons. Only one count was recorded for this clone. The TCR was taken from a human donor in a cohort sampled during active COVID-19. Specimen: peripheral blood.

Written as DNA, the CDR3 is TGTGCCAGCAGTTTAATATGGGGGCTTTCAGATACGCAGTATTTT. It translates to CASSLIWGLSDTQYF. The chain carries TRBV27 and TRBJ2-3; D may be TRBD1 (6 bases). Trimming left V 2 bases short and J 4 bases short, with 13 bases between. Germline V gene sequence: CDR1 MNHEY, CDR2 SMNVEV (reference sequence). This CDR3 comprises 15 residues.